This T cell receptor (beta chain) was sequenced in a study of shared clonotypes between healthy human individuals. Findings and caveats of the study: Among several donors, roughly 5% of naive CD4 clonotypes were found in common.

The sample holds one count of this clone. Antigen specificity is unknown. Naive CD8 isolation took CD45RO-negative cells positively selected for CCR7 and excluded terminally differentiated effector memory CD45RA+ cells. This CDR3 contains 14 residues. Germline assignment: CDR1 PRHDT and CDR2 FYEKMQ (reference sequence). Trimming shortened V by 5 bases and J by 4 bases, and 14 bases separated the two germline ends. The protocol was immunoSEQ multiplex PCR, while the TCRdb copy is restricted to in-frame clones and leaves out a portion. The data show about 580,000 clones, nearly 98% seen once. Sequenced input: naive CD8+ T cells sorted from blood. V and J are TRBV13 and TRBJ1-2; D is undetermined. The origin of this receptor is a man aged 25 to 45 in good health. The CDR3 nucleotides are TGTGCCAGCAGCCCCTCGACCGAAAGCTATGGCTACACCTTC. Its translation is CASSPSTESYGYTF.